The rows below give T cell receptor beta chains drawn from one sample of a study of beta chain features in type 1 diabetes. TCRdb's table, derived via immunoSEQ multiplex PCR, lists solely in-frame clones and lacks some. The sample lists around 400,000 clones, more than 12% occurring once. Material for sequencing was naive CD4+ T cells from blood. These receptors came from a woman aged 18-30 years in good health. The CDR3 runs from the conserved cysteine through the conserved F or W. D genes are given only for firm matches. The size field is filled for only some rows; it gives once, few, many or a size class.

d_gene: TRBD1; j_gene: TRBJ2-3; v_gene: TRBV4-2; abundance: NA; CDR3nt: TGTGCCAGCAGCCAAGATTACGTCCAAGGACAGGGATTCACAGATACGCAGTATTTT; CDR3aa: CASSQDYVQGQGFTDTQYF
d_gene: TRBD2; j_gene: TRBJ2-1; v_gene: TRBV5-1; abundance: NA; CDR3nt: TGCGCCAGCAGTTGGACCGGGACTAGCGGATACTCCTACAATGAGCAGTTCTTC; CDR3aa: CASSWTGTSGYSYNEQFF
d_gene: TRBD2; j_gene: TRBJ2-7; v_gene: TRBV30; abundance: NA; CDR3nt: TGTGCCTGGAGGACTAGCGGGGTGGGTGAGCAGTACTTC; CDR3aa: CAWRTSGVGEQYF
d_gene: TRBD1; j_gene: TRBJ2-3; v_gene: TRBV7-2; abundance: few; CDR3nt: TGTGCCAGCAGCTTCCAGGGGGCGCTAGGGACAGATACGCAGTATTTT; CDR3aa: CASSFQGALGTDTQYF
d_gene: TRBD1; j_gene: TRBJ1-4; v_gene: TRBV9; abundance: NA; CDR3nt: TGTGCCAGCAGCGCTTTACCGGGACAGGCCAAACTGTTTTTT; CDR3aa: CASSALPGQAKLFF
d_gene: TRBD1; j_gene: TRBJ1-2; v_gene: TRBV19; abundance: NA; CDR3nt: TGTGCCACCCTTTCCGGGACAGCATTATATGGCTACACCTTC; CDR3aa: CATLSGTALYGYTF
d_gene: NA; j_gene: TRBJ2-5; v_gene: TRBV10-3; abundance: NA; CDR3nt: TGTGCCATCAGAAGCCTAAGTGAAGAGACCCAGTACTTC; CDR3aa: CAIRSLSEETQYF
d_gene: NA; j_gene: TRBJ2-5; v_gene: TRBV28; abundance: few; CDR3nt: TGTGCCAGCAGTTTTGTTCCGGAGACCCAGTACTTC; CDR3aa: CASSFVPETQYF
d_gene: TRBD1; j_gene: TRBJ2-1; v_gene: TRBV5-5; abundance: NA; CDR3nt: TGTGCCAGCAGCGGGACAGCCGGGAATGAGCAGTTCTTC; CDR3aa: CASSGTAGNEQFF
d_gene: NA; j_gene: TRBJ2-4; v_gene: TRBV5-1; abundance: NA; CDR3nt: TGCGCCAGCAGCCCAATGGAGGAATGGAGAAACATTCAGTACTTC; CDR3aa: CASSPMEEWRNIQYF
d_gene: TRBD1; j_gene: TRBJ1-1; v_gene: TRBV6-1; abundance: once; CDR3nt: TGTGCCAGCAACCCGGGACAGGGGAACACTGAAGCTTTCTTT; CDR3aa: CASNPGQGNTEAFF
d_gene: TRBD1; j_gene: TRBJ2-7; v_gene: TRBV4-1; abundance: NA; CDR3nt: TGCGCCAGCAGCCGAGGGACAGGGAAGGACGAGCAGTACTTC; CDR3aa: CASSRGTGKDEQYF
d_gene: TRBD1; j_gene: TRBJ2-7; v_gene: TRBV6-5; abundance: NA; CDR3nt: TGTGCCAGCAGTTACGACAGGGTCTCCTACGAGCAGTACTTC; CDR3aa: CASSYDRVSYEQYF
d_gene: NA; j_gene: TRBJ2-2; v_gene: TRBV15; abundance: NA; CDR3nt: TGTGCCACCAGCAGAGGTCGGGGGAACACCGGGGAGCTGTTTTTT; CDR3aa: CATSRGRGNTGELFF
d_gene: NA; j_gene: TRBJ1-2; v_gene: TRBV7-2; abundance: NA; CDR3nt: TGTGCCAGCAGCTCCGACAGGCTCTATGGCTACACCTTC; CDR3aa: CASSSDRLYGYTF
d_gene: TRBD2; j_gene: TRBJ2-3; v_gene: TRBV19; abundance: NA; CDR3nt: TGTGCCAGTACCCCATCCTCACTAGCGGGGGCAGATACGCAGTATTTT; CDR3aa: CASTPSSLAGADTQYF
d_gene: TRBD2; j_gene: TRBJ2-5; v_gene: TRBV7-9; abundance: NA; CDR3nt: TGTGCCAGCAGCCCGGGACTAGCGGGAGCAGAGACCCAGTACTTC; CDR3aa: CASSPGLAGAETQYF
d_gene: NA; j_gene: TRBJ2-5; v_gene: TRBV28; abundance: few; CDR3nt: TGTGCCAGCAGACCTTGGAGGGCCGGGGAGACCCAGTACTTC; CDR3aa: CASRPWRAGETQYF
d_gene: NA; j_gene: TRBJ2-3; v_gene: TRBV30; abundance: NA; CDR3nt: TGTGCCTGGGGCGGACTAAGAGATACGCAGTATTTT; CDR3aa: CAWGGLRDTQYF
d_gene: NA; j_gene: TRBJ1-5; v_gene: TRBV7-9; abundance: few; CDR3nt: TGTGCCAGCAGCTCGCCCGGGCCCCAGCATTTT; CDR3aa: CASSSPGPQHF
d_gene: NA; j_gene: TRBJ2-7; v_gene: TRBV18; abundance: few; CDR3nt: TGTGCCAGCTCAATCGACCGTGCGGGAGAGCAGTACTTC; CDR3aa: CASSIDRAGEQYF
d_gene: NA; j_gene: TRBJ2-5; v_gene: TRBV29-1; abundance: NA; CDR3nt: TGCAGCGTTTTCAGGGAGACCCAGTACTTC; CDR3aa: CSVFRETQYF
d_gene: NA; j_gene: TRBJ2-2; v_gene: TRBV15; abundance: NA; CDR3nt: TGTGCCACCAGCCTAAGAGGTACCGGGGAGCTGTTTTTT; CDR3aa: CATSLRGTGELFF
d_gene: NA; j_gene: TRBJ2-3; v_gene: TRBV18; abundance: few; CDR3nt: TGTGCCAGCTCACCCTCGACAGTCACAACGCAGTATTTT; CDR3aa: CASSPSTVTTQYF
d_gene: NA; j_gene: TRBJ2-3; v_gene: TRBV18; abundance: few; CDR3nt: TGTGCCAGCTCACTTCCGGGATCAATCACAGATACGCAGTATTTT; CDR3aa: CASSLPGSITDTQYF
d_gene: NA; j_gene: TRBJ2-7; v_gene: TRBV19; abundance: NA; CDR3nt: TGTGCCAGTATAGGTACTAGCAGCGACGAGCAGTACTTC; CDR3aa: CASIGTSSDEQYF
d_gene: NA; j_gene: TRBJ2-7; v_gene: TRBV19; abundance: NA; CDR3nt: TGTGCCAGTAGTATGGACACAGCCTCCTACGAGCAGTACTTC; CDR3aa: CASSMDTASYEQYF
d_gene: NA; j_gene: TRBJ1-5; v_gene: TRBV30; abundance: NA; CDR3nt: TGTGCCTGGAGTGTATTGGGGGGGAATGGTATACAGCCCCAGCATTTT; CDR3aa: CAWSVLGGNGIQPQHF
d_gene: NA; j_gene: TRBJ2-5; v_gene: TRBV15; abundance: few; CDR3nt: TGTGCCACCAGCAGAGAGAGACAGGTCCAAGAGACCCAGTACTTC; CDR3aa: CATSRERQVQETQYF
d_gene: TRBD2; j_gene: TRBJ2-1; v_gene: TRBV5-1; abundance: NA; CDR3nt: TGCGCCAGCAGCCCTACCAGCGGGACTTACAATGAGCAGTTCTTC; CDR3aa: CASSPTSGTYNEQFF
d_gene: TRBD1; j_gene: TRBJ1-4; v_gene: TRBV7-9; abundance: few; CDR3nt: TGTGCCAGCAGCTTAGGGGACAGCGAAAAACTGTTTTTT; CDR3aa: CASSLGDSEKLFF
d_gene: TRBD1; j_gene: TRBJ1-5; v_gene: TRBV29-1; abundance: few; CDR3nt: TGCAGCGTTGGGTCGGGGCCAGGGGGTGGCAATCAGCCCCAGCATTTT; CDR3aa: CSVGSGPGGGNQPQHF
d_gene: NA; j_gene: TRBJ2-2; v_gene: TRBV7-2; abundance: NA; CDR3nt: TGTGCCAGCAGCTTAGAAGCAGCGGTGATCACCGGGGAGCTGTTTTTT; CDR3aa: CASSLEAAVITGELFF